These 3 T cell receptor beta chains originate from one sample sequenced in a study of T cells in women clearing cervical HPV infection. TCRdb's copy holds only in-frame clones and misses some; the assay was immunoSEQ multiplex PCR. This table lists 15,000 or so clones. Specimen: blood buffy coat. The source is a woman aged 18 to 75 with a cervical HPV16 infection that either progressed to CIN3+ or cleared (not recorded which).

In the case of this clone: The read terminates 3 residues ahead of where the CDR3 ends, so the germline J gene completes it. The rearrangement joins TRBV20-1 to TRBJ1-5, with D perhaps matching TRBD1 (5 bases). The CDR3 is made up of 17 amino acids. The V gene's germline CDR1 is DFQATT and CDR2 SNEGSKA (reference sequence). V gave up 3 bases and J gave up 1 base, with 19 bases separating them. This CDR3 is CSARRRQGRRSNQPQHF. Incomplete CDR3 DNA: TGCAGTGCTAGGAGGCGTCAGGGAAGAAGAAGCAATCAGCCC.

On this clone itself: The CDR3 goes on 3 residues after the read ends, and that part is filled in from the germline J gene. The chain employs TRBV2 and TRBJ1-3; 9 bases are shared with TRBD1. This CDR3 comprises 15 residues. With V trimmed by 6 bases and J by 3 bases, 6 bases remained unmatched. In germline, CDR1 is SNHLY, CDR2 FYNNEI. The part of the CDR3 DNA that was read is TGTGCCAGCAGCTCTGGGACAGGGTTTGGAAACACC. It yields the protein CASSSGTGFGNT. The CDR3, in full, reads CASSSGTGFGNTIYF.

About this clone itself: The read ends 3 residues shy of where the CDR3 ends; the end is completed using the germline J gene. J is TRBJ2-4 and V is TRBV20-1; D might be TRBD2 (6 bases). Germline V CDR1 and CDR2: DFQATT, SNEGSKA (reference sequence). Trimming cost V 4 bases and J 3 bases, with 13 bases left between them. CDR3 length equals 14 residues. The sequenced CDR3 bases are TGCAGTGCTACCTCTAGCGCCTACAAAAACATT. As protein: CSATSSAYKNI. The full-length CDR3 reads as CSATSSAYKNIQYF.